The clone carrying this TCR beta chain was detected ten times or more. As yet, its antigen is unknown. The sample is drawn from a study of T cells in Graves' hyperthyroidism and ophthalmopathy. Study-wide results and caveats: The model forecast ophthalmopathy, anticipating it by a median roughly 6.3 months before onset.

Amplified regions were TCR beta CDR3 sequences from RNA transcripts. Carried out on the TCR CDR3, a first-round RT-PCR used the HTBI primer set. MiXCR, applied by TCRdb to the multiplex PCR reads, yields one record per CDR3 protein. The table lists a few hundred thousand distinct CDR3 sequences, less than 20% of them singletons. Criteria for exclusion of patients were uncontrolled infection, other autoimmune disease, pregnancy or lactation. V lost 2 bases, J lost 10 bases, and 9 bases lay in between. The CDR3 is made up of 12 amino acids. The clonotype comes from a middle-aged woman with Graves' ophthalmopathy. Sequences were obtained from blood. The chain combines TRBV12-3 or TRBV12-4 with TRBJ1-5; TRBD1 might be the D (6 bases). The CDR3 spells CASSLSRGPQHF. The CDR3 DNA is TGTGCCAGCAGTTTAAGCAGGGGACCCCAGCATTTT.